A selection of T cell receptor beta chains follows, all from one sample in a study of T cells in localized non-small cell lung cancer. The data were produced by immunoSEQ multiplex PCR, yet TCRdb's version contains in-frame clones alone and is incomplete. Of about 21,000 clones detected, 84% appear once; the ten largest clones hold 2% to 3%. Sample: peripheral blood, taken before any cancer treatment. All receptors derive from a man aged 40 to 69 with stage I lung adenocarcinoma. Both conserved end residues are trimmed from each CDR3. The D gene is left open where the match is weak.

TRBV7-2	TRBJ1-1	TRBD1	ASSLATGRSREAF
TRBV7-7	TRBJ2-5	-	ASSATRRGVQY
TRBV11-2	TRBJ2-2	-	ASSFLRGRRAGELF
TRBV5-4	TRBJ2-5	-	ASKPGSQETQY
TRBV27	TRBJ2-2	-	ASSFGNTGELF
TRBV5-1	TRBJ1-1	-	ASSLGGNQGTEAF
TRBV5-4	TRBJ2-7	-	ASRGGDEQY
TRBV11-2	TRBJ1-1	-	ASSFWEVTEAF
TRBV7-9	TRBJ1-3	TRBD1	ASGRIGQERNTIY
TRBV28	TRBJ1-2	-	ATTLPARGGNGYT
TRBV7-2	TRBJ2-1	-	ASSLGASSNEQF
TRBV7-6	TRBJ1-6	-	ASQGGGASPLH
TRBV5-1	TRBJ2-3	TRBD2	ASSSGTSGPDTQY
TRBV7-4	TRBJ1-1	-	ASGLGSRVVTAEAF
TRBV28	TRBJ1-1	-	ASSPGATKAF
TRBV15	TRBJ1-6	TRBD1	ATSRPPGTGDSPLH
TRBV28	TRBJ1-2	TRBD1	ASSLLGRGQDYGYT
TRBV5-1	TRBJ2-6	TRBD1	ASAGTGGSGANVLT
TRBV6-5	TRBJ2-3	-	ASRVRGSTDTQY
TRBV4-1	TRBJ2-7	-	ASSPSGIGATYEQY
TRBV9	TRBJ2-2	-	ASSVSGELF
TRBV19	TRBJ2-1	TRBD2	ASSIEGGLAGGSSYNEQF
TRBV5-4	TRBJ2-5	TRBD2	ASSLGLAGVGQETQY
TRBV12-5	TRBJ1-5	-	ARFNQPQH
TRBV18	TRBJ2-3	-	ASSPQGPSTDTQY
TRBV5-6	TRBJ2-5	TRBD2	ASSPISGAETQY
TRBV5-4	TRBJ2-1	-	ASIPGQQGGEQF
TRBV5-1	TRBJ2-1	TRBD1	ASSATDRENNEQF
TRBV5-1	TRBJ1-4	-	ASSKGPTNEKLF
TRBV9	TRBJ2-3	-	ASSVSIGADTDTQY
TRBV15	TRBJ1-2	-	ATSREGGGYGYT
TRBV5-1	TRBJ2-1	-	ASSSDFYNEQF
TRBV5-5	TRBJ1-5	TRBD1	ASSFGQGLGQPQH
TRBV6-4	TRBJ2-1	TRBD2	ASIPDGTSGPLANNEQF
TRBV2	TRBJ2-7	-	ASKLAEPSYEQY
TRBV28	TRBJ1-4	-	ASSFGAQGNEKLF
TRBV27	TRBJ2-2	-	ASRGSGLAGELF
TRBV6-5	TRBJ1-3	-	ASTDGNGNTIY
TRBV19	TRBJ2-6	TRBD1	ASNQDRGLSGANVLT
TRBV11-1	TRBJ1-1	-	ASSLLSVMNTEAF
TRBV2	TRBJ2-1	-	ASRGLYNEQF
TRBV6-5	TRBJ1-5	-	ASSYGSGGNQPQH
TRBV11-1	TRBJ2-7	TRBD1	ASSLVGQGSYEQY
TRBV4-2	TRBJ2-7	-	ASSQDLSAGGAQY
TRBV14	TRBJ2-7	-	ASSQTRSYEQY
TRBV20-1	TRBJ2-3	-	SGSSDTQY
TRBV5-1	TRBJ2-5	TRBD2	ASSPRTSGAKETQY
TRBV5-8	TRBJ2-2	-	ASSWAGFNTGELF
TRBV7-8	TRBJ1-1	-	ASSSETHTEAF
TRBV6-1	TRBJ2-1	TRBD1	ASMIGQVYNEQF
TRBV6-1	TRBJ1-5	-	ASAQGNSNQPQH
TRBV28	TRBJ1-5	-	ASSLSGSLGQPQH
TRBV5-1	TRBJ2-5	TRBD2	ASSLALAGGMETQY